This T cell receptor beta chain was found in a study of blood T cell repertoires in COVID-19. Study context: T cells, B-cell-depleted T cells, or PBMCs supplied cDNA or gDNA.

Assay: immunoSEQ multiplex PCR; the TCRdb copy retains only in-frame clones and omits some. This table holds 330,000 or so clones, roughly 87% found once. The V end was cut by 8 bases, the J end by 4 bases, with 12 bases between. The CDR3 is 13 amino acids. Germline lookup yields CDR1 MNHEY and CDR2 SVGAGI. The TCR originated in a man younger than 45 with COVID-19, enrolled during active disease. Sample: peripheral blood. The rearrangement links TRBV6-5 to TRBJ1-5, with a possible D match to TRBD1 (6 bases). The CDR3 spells CASRLDSNQPQHF. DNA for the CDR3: TGTGCCAGCCGTTTGGACAGTAATCAGCCCCAGCATTTT.